Sequencing of this T cell receptor (beta chain) was carried out in a study of T-cell reconstitution after alpha-beta-depleted transplantation in children. As it was prepared, the TCRbeta library received unique molecular identifiers. Each CDR3 protein gets one entry after TCRdb re-called the PCR reads with MiXCR. The sample contains 500,000 or so distinct CDR3 sequences, roughly 33% of which appear only once. This clonotype appeared a few times. The CDR3 sequence is 14 residues long. V lost 11 bases and J 0 bases, leaving 15 bases between the germline ends. Per the germline V gene, CDR1 is MNHEY and CDR2 is SVGEGT.

This rearrangement joins TRBV6-2 or TRBV6-3 to TRBJ2-3; possible D gene TRBD2, 6 bases. The starting material was PBMCs from the stem cell graft donor, obtained from the stem cell graft. The clonotype was recovered from a human donor who donated a stem cell graft to a child with aplastic anemia. DNA of the CDR3: TGTGCCGGGAGCGGAGGGCACAGCACAGATACGCAGTATTTT. Translating it yields CAGSGGHSTDTQYF.